Listed below are T cell receptor beta chains from one sample, sequenced in a study of blood T cell repertoires in COVID-19. TCRdb's table, derived via immunoSEQ multiplex PCR, lists solely in-frame clones and lacks some. The sample lists about half a million clones; 80% to 90% were seen once. The specimen sequenced was peripheral blood. These receptors all stem from a human donor in a cohort sampled during active COVID-19. Each CDR3 is given with its conserved first and last residue. D genes are given only for firm matches. Clone size is given for some rows only: seen once, a few or many times, or a class if the clone is expanded.

CDR3 DNA | CDR3 protein | V gene | D gene | J gene | clone size
TGCGCCAGCAGCCAAGGTTGGCTGGTGAACACCGGGGAGCTGTTTTTT | CASSQGWLVNTGELFF | TRBV4-1 | NA | TRBJ2-2 | NA
TGTGCTAGTGGTTTGGTAACAGGTCCTGGCTATGGCTACACCTTC | CASGLVTGPGYGYTF | TRBV12-5 | NA | TRBJ1-2 | NA
TGTGCCAGCTCACCACTCCAAGGACTAGCGGACCAGAACACCGGGGAGCTGTTTTTT | CASSPLQGLADQNTGELFF | TRBV18 | TRBD2 | TRBJ2-2 | NA
TGTGCCAGCAGTTTAGGGACTAGCGTTTACGAGCAGTACTTC | CASSLGTSVYEQYF | TRBV28 | TRBD2 | TRBJ2-7 | NA
TGTGCCAGCAGCTTAGCGTTAAGCGGGACCTACGAGCAGTACTTC | CASSLALSGTYEQYF | TRBV7-9 | TRBD2 | TRBJ2-7 | NA
TGCGCCAGCAGCCAACGGAGCGGGAGAACTTCAGATACGCAGTATTTT | CASSQRSGRTSDTQYF | TRBV4-3 | TRBD2 | TRBJ2-3 | NA
TGTGCCAGCGCAGACAGGGGGCCTAACTACGAGCAGTACTTC | CASADRGPNYEQYF | TRBV28 | TRBD1 | TRBJ2-7 | NA
TGTGCCAGTAGTATCGGGACAGGGGAAAAGAATGGCTACACCTTC | CASSIGTGEKNGYTF | TRBV19 | TRBD1 | TRBJ1-2 | NA
TGTGCCAGCAGCTTGACAGGGGACACTGAAGCTTTCTTT | CASSLTGDTEAFF | TRBV5-4 | TRBD1 | TRBJ1-1 | NA
TGTGCCAGTAGTATGGGAAGGACTAGCGGAACGTCCTACGAGCAGTACTTC | CASSMGRTSGTSYEQYF | TRBV19 | TRBD2 | TRBJ2-7 | NA
TGTGCCAGCAGTTACCATTCTGGGGCCAACGTCCTGACTTTC | CASSYHSGANVLTF | TRBV6-2/TRBV6-3 | NA | TRBJ2-6 | NA
TGTGCCAGCTCACCCCTTACATACTCAGGGCACGAGGGCTACACCTTC | CASSPLTYSGHEGYTF | TRBV18 | NA | TRBJ1-2 | NA
TGTGCCAGCACGACACAGGGGGGTCGGTACAATGAGCAGTTCTTC | CASTTQGGRYNEQFF | TRBV2 | TRBD1 | TRBJ2-1 | NA
TGTGCCAGCAGTGAGGGGGCATGGGCTGAAGCTTTCTTT | CASSEGAWAEAFF | TRBV12-3/TRBV12-4 | TRBD1 | TRBJ1-1 | NA
TGCAGCGTTGAGATGGGAGGGCCCGTTTGGTCCGGGGAGCTGTTTTTT | CSVEMGGPVWSGELFF | TRBV29-1 | TRBD2 | TRBJ2-2 | NA
TGTGCCAGCGGGGCAGGACCGAACACCGGGGAGCTGTTTTTT | CASGAGPNTGELFF | TRBV7-3 | NA | TRBJ2-2 | NA
TGTGCCAGCAGCTTAGAGGCTAGCGGGAGTATTGTCCATGAGCAGTTCTTC | CASSLEASGSIVHEQFF | TRBV7-6 | TRBD2 | TRBJ2-1 | NA
TGTGCCAGCAGCCTCCCTTCCCCGGGACACTCGACTTTC | CASSLPSPGHSTF | TRBV28 | NA | TRBJ2-7 | NA
TGTGCCTGGAGTGCGGGACTGATCTATGGCTACACCTTC | CAWSAGLIYGYTF | TRBV30 | NA | TRBJ1-2 | NA
TGTGCCAGCAGCTTAAATCGTCGGGGGTTTGGAGAGACCCAGTACTTC | CASSLNRRGFGETQYF | TRBV7-3 | NA | TRBJ2-5 | NA
TGTGCCAGCAGTTCAAGTTCGACAGGGAAAACTTTCTTT | CASSSSSTGKTFF | TRBV27 | TRBD1 | TRBJ1-1 | NA
TGCGCCAGCAGCCAAGTTCACGGGATAACTGATACGCAGTATTTT | CASSQVHGITDTQYF | TRBV4-3 | NA | TRBJ2-3 | NA
TGTGCCAGCAGCCTCCCCCAGGGTCCCGGGGAGCTGTTTTTT | CASSLPQGPGELFF | TRBV28 | NA | TRBJ2-2 | NA
TGCGCCAGCAGCTTGGGTATGGAGGGGCCCTATGGCTACACCTTC | CASSLGMEGPYGYTF | TRBV5-1 | NA | TRBJ1-2 | few
TGTGCCAGCAGCTTGCTTCGAGCGGATACGCAGTATTTT | CASSLLRADTQYF | TRBV14 | NA | TRBJ2-3 | NA
TGTGCCAGCAGCTTAGATATTAGGCCTAGCGGGAAAGAGACCCAGTACTTC | CASSLDIRPSGKETQYF | TRBV7-2 | TRBD2 | TRBJ2-5 | once